This TCR beta chain was sequenced for a study of shared clonotypes between healthy human individuals. Across the whole study: The cohort had two women and a few men, ages 18 to 49.

Turning to this clone: Its specificity is unknown.

TCRdb's table, derived via immunoSEQ multiplex PCR, lists solely in-frame clones and lacks some. This table has about 1,800,000 clones, roughly 94% appearing once. Positively selected for CCR7, the CD45RO-negative cells used as naive CD8 cells excluded terminally differentiated effector memory CD45RA+ cells. None of the donors, who were healthy HIV-negative adults, had recently had acute infections or vaccinations. Study findings and constraints: Generation probability values for non-shared clonotypes were lower than those for clonotypes shared by all four donors. Rarefaction revealed incomplete sorted-subset sequencing despite large depth.

Trimming took 4 bases from V and 3 from J, leaving 13 bases between them. Germline V lookup: CDR1 MDHEN, CDR2 SYDVKM. This CDR3 spans 14 amino acids. Sequenced material: naive CD8+ T cells sorted from blood. The chain uses TRBV28 and TRBJ2-7, with D hard to call. The origin of this receptor is a man younger than 30 in good health. CDR3 region: CASSSGRLLYEQYF. CDR3 bases: TGTGCCAGCAGTTCTGGACGGCTTCTCTACGAGCAGTACTTC.